Listed below are T cell receptor beta chains from one sample, sequenced in a study of OX40 agonist ivuxolimab in advanced cancers. Method: immunoSEQ multiplex PCR; TCRdb's copy keeps in-frame clones and lacks some. Of fewer than 65,000 clones in the sample, 94% are singletons; the top ten hold roughly 20%. The sequencing used CD4+ or CD8+ T cells sorted from blood, collected in a trial of the OX40 agonist ivuxolimab. These receptors all stem from an adult with an advanced solid tumor such as melanoma, head and neck, liver or kidney cancer. CDR3s include the opening cysteine and the closing phenylalanine or tryptophan. Fields, in order: CDR3 protein, CDR3 DNA, V gene, clone size, D gene, J gene. D genes are given only for firm matches. Size values are once, few and many counts, or a class for expanded clones, and some rows have none.

CDR3: CAWSVGLVRGDTQYF
DNA: TGTGCCTGGAGTGTAGGTCTGGTCCGCGGGGATACGCAGTATTTT
V: TRBV30
size: -
D: -
J: TRBJ2-3

CDR3: CASSPLKGGMEQYF
DNA: TGTGCCAGCAGCCCCCTAAAGGGGGGTATGGAGCAGTACTTC
V: TRBV11-2
size: once
D: -
J: TRBJ2-7

CDR3: CATSRRTGNEIGLYGYTF
DNA: TGTGCCACCAGCAGGAGGACAGGGAACGAGATCGGGCTATATGGCTACACCTTC
V: TRBV15
size: -
D: TRBD1
J: TRBJ1-2

CDR3: CASSATPESLYEQYF
DNA: TGTGCCAGCAGCGCCACCCCCGAGAGTCTTTACGAGCAGTACTTC
V: TRBV9
size: once
D: -
J: TRBJ2-7

CDR3: CSTGPIPEQYF
DNA: TGCAGTACCGGACCTATACCCGAGCAGTACTTC
V: TRBV20-1
size: -
D: -
J: TRBJ2-7

CDR3: CASSQAWGAHGNTEAFF
DNA: TGCGCCAGCAGCCAAGCATGGGGGGCGCATGGGAACACTGAAGCTTTCTTT
V: TRBV4-3
size: -
D: -
J: TRBJ1-1

CDR3: CASRPETGLGTDTQYF
DNA: TGTGCCAGCAGACCTGAGACAGGGTTGGGCACAGATACGCAGTATTTT
V: TRBV2
size: -
D: TRBD1
J: TRBJ2-3

CDR3: CASSLTGINMNTEAFF
DNA: TGTGCCAGCAGCCTCACAGGAATTAACATGAACACTGAAGCTTTCTTT
V: TRBV11-2
size: -
D: -
J: TRBJ1-1

CDR3: CASTSSYGYTF
DNA: TGTGCCAGCACTTCCTCATATGGCTACACCTTC
V: TRBV6-5
size: -
D: -
J: TRBJ1-2

CDR3: CASSQLADGNYGYTF
DNA: TGCGCCAGCAGCCAATTGGCCGACGGTAACTATGGCTACACCTTC
V: TRBV4-3
size: -
D: -
J: TRBJ1-2

CDR3: CASSIGTGNEQYF
DNA: TGTGCCAGTAGTATAGGGACAGGGAACGAGCAGTACTTC
V: TRBV19
size: -
D: TRBD1
J: TRBJ2-7

CDR3: CASSLSADTQYF
DNA: TGTGCCAGCAGTTTATCGGCAGATACGCAGTATTTT
V: TRBV28
size: -
D: -
J: TRBJ2-3

CDR3: CASISLDSNTGELFF
DNA: TGTGCCAGTATATCATTAGATTCGAACACCGGGGAGCTGTTTTTT
V: TRBV19
size: -
D: -
J: TRBJ2-2

CDR3: CASSPSGAPVNSNQPQHF
DNA: TGTGCCAGCTCACCTTCGGGGGCCCCAGTCAATAGCAATCAGCCCCAGCATTTT
V: TRBV18
size: -
D: -
J: TRBJ1-5

CDR3: CASSIQGATYEQYF
DNA: TGTGCCAGTAGTATACAGGGGGCGACCTACGAGCAGTACTTC
V: TRBV19
size: -
D: TRBD1
J: TRBJ2-7

CDR3: CASSLRGEKTQYF
DNA: TGTGCCAGCAGCTTACGGGGTGAGAAGACCCAGTACTTC
V: TRBV13
size: -
D: -
J: TRBJ2-5

CDR3: CATSSDSGSKPYEQFF
DNA: TGTGCCACCAGCAGTGATAGCGGGAGTAAACCATATGAGCAGTTCTTC
V: TRBV15
size: once
D: TRBD2
J: TRBJ2-1

CDR3: CASSPWQADQPQHF
DNA: TGTGCCAGCTCACCATGGCAGGCGGATCAGCCCCAGCATTTT
V: TRBV18
size: -
D: -
J: TRBJ1-5

CDR3: CASSWEQGYEQYF
DNA: TGTGCCAGCAGTTGGGAACAGGGATACGAGCAGTACTTC
V: TRBV6-5
size: medium-sized
D: -
J: TRBJ2-7

CDR3: CASSQDKSQGSYEQYF
DNA: TGCGCCAGCAGCCAAGATAAGTCACAGGGCTCCTACGAGCAGTACTTC
V: TRBV4-1
size: -
D: -
J: TRBJ2-7

CDR3: CASSGAGAAYNEQFF
DNA: TGTGCCAGCAGTGGAGCGGGAGCGGCCTACAATGAGCAGTTCTTC
V: TRBV6-1
size: once
D: TRBD2
J: TRBJ2-1

CDR3: CASSFPQGQETQYF
DNA: TGTGCCAGCAGCTTCCCCCAGGGGCAAGAGACCCAGTACTTC
V: TRBV7-9
size: -
D: -
J: TRBJ2-5

CDR3: CASSGGQGDEQYF
DNA: TGTGCCAGCTCCGGGGGACAGGGAGACGAGCAGTACTTC
V: TRBV7-9
size: -
D: TRBD1
J: TRBJ2-7

CDR3: CASSLPGLGGREQYF
DNA: TGTGCCAGCAGCCTACCGGGCCTCGGGGGACGCGAGCAGTACTTC
V: TRBV6-5
size: -
D: -
J: TRBJ2-7

CDR3: CASRGPGGLGEKLFF
DNA: TGTGCCAGCAGAGGGCCAGGGGGCTTGGGGGAAAAACTGTTTTTT
V: TRBV13
size: -
D: TRBD1
J: TRBJ1-4

CDR3: CASRPGTDKSGQYF
DNA: TGTGCCAGCAGACCCGGGACAGACAAGTCTGGGCAGTACTTC
V: TRBV27
size: -
D: TRBD1
J: TRBJ2-7

CDR3: CARSWGLAGAHPSTDTQYF
DNA: TGTGCCAGAAGCTGGGGACTAGCGGGAGCGCACCCTAGCACAGATACGCAGTATTTT
V: TRBV5-3
size: -
D: TRBD2
J: TRBJ2-3

CDR3: CASSPGGYSGNTIYF
DNA: TGTGCCAGCAGCCCGGGGGGGTACTCTGGAAACACCATATATTTT
V: TRBV7-6
size: -
D: -
J: TRBJ1-3

CDR3: CASSSTVADGAFF
DNA: TGTGCCAGCAGCTCTACGGTCGCGGATGGAGCTTTCTTT
V: TRBV7-9
size: -
D: -
J: TRBJ1-1

CDR3: CATTNRGHTEAFF
DNA: TGTGCCACCACGAACAGGGGGCACACTGAAGCTTTCTTT
V: TRBV27
size: -
D: TRBD1
J: TRBJ1-1

CDR3: CASSVGRAGITDTQYF
DNA: TGTGCCAGCAGCGTAGGCCGAGCGGGAATCACAGATACGCAGTATTTT
V: TRBV9
size: -
D: TRBD2
J: TRBJ2-3

CDR3: CASSRDPGQEGYGYTF
DNA: TGTGCCAGCAGTCGCGACCCGGGACAGGAGGGGTATGGCTACACCTTC
V: TRBV6-6
size: -
D: TRBD1
J: TRBJ1-2

CDR3: CASSPRGTETQYF
DNA: TGTGCCAGCAGCCCCCGGGGGACGGAGACCCAGTACTTC
V: TRBV28
size: -
D: -
J: TRBJ2-5

CDR3: CASSQIGQSEAFF
DNA: TGTGCCAGCAGCCAAATCGGACAGAGTGAAGCTTTCTTT
V: TRBV9
size: -
D: -
J: TRBJ1-1

CDR3: CASSLRKGGRRGNEQFF
DNA: TGTGCCAGCAGCTTAAGAAAAGGCGGGAGGAGGGGTAATGAGCAGTTCTTC
V: TRBV13
size: -
D: TRBD2
J: TRBJ2-1

CDR3: CASSSELDNTGELFF
DNA: TGTGCCAGCAGTTCCGAACTGGATAACACCGGGGAGCTGTTTTTT
V: TRBV6-6
size: -
D: -
J: TRBJ2-2

CDR3: CASSVLFRRGYEKLFF
DNA: TGTGCCAGTAGTGTGCTGTTTCGCAGGGGGTATGAAAAACTGTTTTTT
V: TRBV19
size: -
D: TRBD1
J: TRBJ1-4

CDR3: CASSRGRQNDHEQYF
DNA: TGTGCCAGCAGCCGCGGGCGCCAAAACGACCACGAGCAGTACTTC
V: TRBV6-5
size: -
D: -
J: TRBJ2-7

CDR3: CASSLGNQPQHF
DNA: TGTGCCAGCAGCTTAGGGAATCAGCCCCAGCATTTT
V: TRBV5-4
size: -
D: -
J: TRBJ1-5

CDR3: CASSAGILTDTQYF
DNA: TGTGCCAGCAGCGCCGGGATTCTCACAGATACGCAGTATTTT
V: TRBV9
size: -
D: -
J: TRBJ2-3

CDR3: CATSRGRFYGYTF
DNA: TGTGCCACCAGCAGAGGGCGGTTCTATGGCTACACCTTC
V: TRBV15
size: -
D: -
J: TRBJ1-2

CDR3: CASSEGWVQHYEQYF
DNA: TGTGCCAGCAGTGAAGGGTGGGTACAGCACTACGAGCAGTACTTC
V: TRBV2
size: -
D: -
J: TRBJ2-7

CDR3: CAWSSGLAGPPSSYEQYF
DNA: TGTGCCTGGAGTTCGGGACTAGCGGGGCCGCCAAGCTCCTACGAGCAGTACTTC
V: TRBV30
size: -
D: TRBD2
J: TRBJ2-7

CDR3: CASSPWSSYNEQFF
DNA: TGTGCCAGTAGTCCTTGGAGCTCCTACAATGAGCAGTTCTTC
V: TRBV19
size: few
D: -
J: TRBJ2-1

CDR3: CASSPGLAGRNEQFF
DNA: TGTGCCAGCAGTCCGGGACTAGCGGGACGCAATGAGCAGTTCTTC
V: TRBV27
size: once
D: TRBD2
J: TRBJ2-1